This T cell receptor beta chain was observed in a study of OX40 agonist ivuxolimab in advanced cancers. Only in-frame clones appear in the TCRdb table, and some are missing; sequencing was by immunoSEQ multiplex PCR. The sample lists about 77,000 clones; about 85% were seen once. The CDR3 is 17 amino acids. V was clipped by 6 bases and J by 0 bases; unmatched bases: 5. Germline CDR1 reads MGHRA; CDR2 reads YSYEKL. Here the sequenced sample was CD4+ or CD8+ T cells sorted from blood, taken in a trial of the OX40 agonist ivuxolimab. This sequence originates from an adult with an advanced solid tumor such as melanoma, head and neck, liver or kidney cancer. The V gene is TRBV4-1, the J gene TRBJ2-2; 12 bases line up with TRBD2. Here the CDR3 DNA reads TGCGCCAGCAGTATGACTAGCGGGGGAACGAACACCGGGGAGCTGTTTTTT. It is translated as CASSMTSGGTNTGELFF.